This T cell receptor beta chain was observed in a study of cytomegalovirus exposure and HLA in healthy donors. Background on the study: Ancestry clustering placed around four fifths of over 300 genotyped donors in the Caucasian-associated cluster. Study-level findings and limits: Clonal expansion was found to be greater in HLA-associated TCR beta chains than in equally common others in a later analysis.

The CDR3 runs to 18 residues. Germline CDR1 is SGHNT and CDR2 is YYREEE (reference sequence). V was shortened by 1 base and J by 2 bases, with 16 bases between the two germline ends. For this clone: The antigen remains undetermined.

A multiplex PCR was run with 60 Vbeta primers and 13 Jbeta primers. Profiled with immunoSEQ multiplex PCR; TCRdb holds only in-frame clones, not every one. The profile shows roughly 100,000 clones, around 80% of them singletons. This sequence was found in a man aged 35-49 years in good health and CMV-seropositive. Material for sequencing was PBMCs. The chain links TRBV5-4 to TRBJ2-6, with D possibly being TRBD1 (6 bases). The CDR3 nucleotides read TGTGCCAGCAGCTTGAGGGGGACCCGCCTTCCTGGGGCCAACGTCCTGACTTTC. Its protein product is CASSLRGTRLPGANVLTF.